The source of this T cell receptor beta chain is a study of CD8+CD57+ T cells in acquired aplastic anemia. Study-level background: On average, sorted CD4+ and CD8+ cells gave roughly 2.9 ug of DNA.

According to the study, genomic DNA was the template for TCR beta VDJ and CDR3 profiling. One entry per CDR3 protein, called by TCRdb with MiXCR from the reads. The data contain around 200,000 distinct CDR3 sequences, less than 65% of them seen just once; the ten biggest clones take up approximately 15%. The CDR3 is made up of 15 amino acids. The V end lost 11 bases, the J end lost 8 bases, and 24 bases lay between the germline ends. The germline CDR1 and CDR2 sequences are KGHDR and SFDVKD. The specimen sequenced was sorted CD4+, CD8+, or CD8+CD57+ T cells (not recorded which) from PBMCs. The chain is built from TRBV24-1 and TRBJ2-1; D unclear. The receptor comes from a human donor in good health, serving as a control. The chain's CDR3 is CASSLRCPVFYEQFF. In DNA, the CDR3 is TGTGCCAGCAGCTTGAGGTGTCCCGTGTTCTATGAGCAGTTCTTC.